This TCR beta chain was sequenced for a study of a mutant IDH1 vaccine in newly diagnosed glioma. About the research overall: Visit timing is recorded as week 35 for V12 and week 47 for V13.

Using immunoSEQ multiplex PCR, the repertoire was profiled, and TCRdb retains in-frame clones only, with some absent. The profile shows under 60,000 clones, around three quarters of them singletons. Described time point: week 47, end of study. All doses held 300 ug of mutant IDH1 20-mer peptide, with topical imiquimod. CDR3 length: 14 residues. CDR1 is MNHEY and CDR2 is SMNVEV in the germline V gene (reference sequence). V lost 6 bases, J lost 6 bases, and 14 bases lay in between. A remark on this clone: Its antigen is unidentified.

This TCR derives from a woman aged 40 to 50 with glioma. Some clones in this sample may be carry-over from other donors' samples. The chain combines TRBV27 with TRBJ1-4; TRBD1 might be the D (5 bases). The starting material was PBMCs, obtained from a glioma patient whose treatment included an IDH1 peptide vaccine. CDR3 DNA sequence: TGTGCCAGCAGATTCCAGGGAGGTGATGAAAAACTGTTTTTT. This sequence encodes CASRFQGGDEKLFF. The full variable domain, its missing parts supplied by reference TRBV27 and TRBJ1-4, is EAQVTQNPRYLITVTGKKLTVTCSQNMNHEYMSWYRQDPGLGLRQIYYSMNVEVTDKGDVPEGYKVSRKEKRNFPLILESPSPNQTSLYFCASRFQGGDEKLFFGSGTQLSVL.